Listed here are 22 T cell receptor beta chains from one sample, sequenced in a study of blood T cell repertoires in COVID-19. Clones were read by immunoSEQ multiplex PCR, and TCRdb kept only the in-frame ones, dropping some. The sample contains over 250,000 clones, roughly nine tenths of which appear only once. Sequenced sample: PBMCs or T cells enriched from blood (not recorded which). Receptor source: a woman aged 60-70 years who had recovered from COVID-19.

This clone was seen only a few times. This chain uses TRBV27 with TRBJ1-1, with unresolved D. CDR1 is MNHEY and CDR2 is SMNVEV in the germline V gene (reference sequence). The CDR3 is made up of 13 amino acids. Trimming shortened V by 8 bases and J by 11 bases, and 21 bases separated the two germline ends. The CDR3 DNA sequence: TGTGCCAGCCGGAACACTAATGCCGAGGTGGCTTTCTTT. This gives the protein CASRNTNAEVAFF.

The chain is built from TRBV6-5 and TRBJ1-4; 7 bases align to TRBD1. The V segment lost 6 bases and the J segment 8 bases; nucleotides outside the gene matches: 6. Germline CDR1 MNHEY, CDR2 SVGAGI. There are 13 residues in the CDR3. CDR3 in DNA: TGTGCCAGCAGAGACAGGGTAGGGGAAAAACTGTTTTTT. Protein: CASRDRVGEKLFF.

The rearrangement uses TRBV5-1 and TRBJ2-5; 11 bases align to TRBD2. The CDR3 sequence is 16 residues long. The germline V gene has CDR1 SGHRS and CDR2 YFSETQ. V shed 0 bases, J shed 5 bases, and the junction held 6 bases outside the gene matches. CDR3 in DNA: TGCGCCAGCAGCTTGGCCACTAGCGGGGGCTGGGAGACCCAGTACTTC. It specifies CASSLATSGGWETQYF. Supplemented by reference TRBV5-1 and TRBJ2-5, the full variable domain reads KAGVTQTPRYLIKTRGQQVTLSCSPISGHRSVSWYQQTPGQGLQFLFEYFSETQRNKGNFPGRFSGRQFSNSRSEMNVSTLELGDSALYLCASSLATSGGWETQYFGPGTRLLVL.

The V call is TRBV11-2, the J call TRBJ1-4; TRBD1 matches at 8 bases. Looked up from germline, CDR1 is SGHAT and CDR2 is FQNNGV. The CDR3 runs to 16 residues. With V trimmed by 5 bases and J by 0 bases, 5 bases remained unmatched. CDR3 sequence (DNA): TGTGCCAGCAGCCCCGGGACAGGAGCAACTAATGAAAAACTGTTTTTT. Translating it yields CASSPGTGATNEKLFF. Full variable domain (remainder filled in from reference TRBV11-2 and TRBJ1-4): EAGVAQSPRYKIIEKRQSVAFWCNPISGHATLYWYQQILGQGPKLLIQFQNNGVVDDSQLPKDRFSAERLKGVDSTLKIQPAKLEDSAVYLCASSPGTGATNEKLFFGSGTQLSVL.

This clone was counted a single time. CDR3 sequence reads: CASSPGTSGYNEQFF. In DNA, the CDR3 is TGTGCCAGCTCACCGGGGACTAGCGGGTACAATGAGCAGTTCTTC. V is TRBV18 and J is TRBJ2-1; TRBD2 agrees at 12 bases. V was pared by 3 bases and J by 4 bases, with 1 base of the junction left unmatched. The CDR3 contains 15 residues. From germline, CDR1 is KGHSH and CDR2 LQKENI.

V is TRBV3-1 (or the pseudogene TRBV3-2) and J is TRBJ1-4; D not certain. CDR3 length equals 15 residues. From germline, CDR1 is LGHDT and CDR2 YNNKEL (reference sequence). V was clipped by 4 bases and J by 1 base, with 10 bases between them. The CDR3 bases are TGTGCCAGCAGCCTGTCGGCAGGAACTAATGAAAAACTGTTTTTT. Its protein product is CASSLSAGTNEKLFF.

The V gene is TRBV18, the J gene TRBJ1-4; 8 bases fit TRBD1. CDR1 is KGHSH and CDR2 is LQKENI in the germline V gene. The CDR3 loop spans 14 amino acids. The J segment lost 8 bases and the V segment lost 3 bases, leaving 5 bases of the junction unmatched. CDR3 in DNA: TGTGCCAGCTCACCTACAGGGGGGGACGAAAAACTGTTTTTT. This sequence encodes CASSPTGGDEKLFF. Together with reference TRBV18 and TRBJ1-4, the CDR3 gives the full variable domain: NAGVMQNPRHLVRRRGQEARLRCSPMKGHSHVYWYRQLPEEGLKFMVYLQKENIIDESGMPKERFSAEFPKEGPSILRIQQVVRGDSAAYFCASSPTGGDEKLFFGSGTQLSVL.

This chain connects TRBV28 to TRBJ2-2; 7 bases are a match to TRBD1. After removal of 4 bases from V and 0 bases from J, the junction contained 8 bases not matched to a gene. Germline CDR1 MDHEN, CDR2 SYDVKM. The CDR3 spans 17 residues. CDR3 residues: CASSSPGDSANTGELFF. The CDR3 coding sequence is TGTGCCAGCAGTTCGCCCGGGGACAGCGCGAACACCGGGGAGCTGTTTTTT.

This clone was observed a single time. The chain is built from TRBV24-1 and TRBJ2-2; TRBD1 is a possible D gene (7 bases). The V and J ends lost 5 bases and 2 bases respectively, with 14 bases between them. Germline V gene data show CDR1 as KGHDR and CDR2 as SFDVKD. The CDR3 loop spans 16 amino acids. The CDR3 DNA reads as TGTGCCACCAGTGCGACAGGGACTCTAAACACCGGGGAGCTGTTTTTT. It codes for CATSATGTLNTGELFF.

This chain joins TRBV7-9 and TRBJ2-2, with TRBD2 matching 10 bases. The trim removed 3 bases at V and 3 bases at J, leaving 13 bases unmatched. The germline V gene has CDR1 SEHNR and CDR2 FQNEAQ (reference sequence). The CDR3 length is 19 residues. In nucleotides, the CDR3 is TGTGCCAGCAGCTTTTTTCAACTAGCGGGGAGGCGAGACACCGGGGAGCTGTTTTTT. Translation: CASSFFQLAGRRDTGELFF.

This chain joins TRBV2 and TRBJ1-1; TRBD1 might be the D (6 bases). Trimming took 8 bases from V and 11 from J, leaving 18 bases between them. This CDR3 comprises 12 residues. Germline V gives CDR1 SNHLY, CDR2 FYNNEI. CDR3 sequence (DNA): TGTGCCAGCCGAACGGGCACAGGGTGGGCTTTCTTT. Translated: CASRTGTGWAFF.

The rearrangement joins TRBV3-1 (or the pseudogene TRBV3-2) to TRBJ1-4; no firm D call. Trimming took off 0 bases at V and 5 bases at J, with 4 bases between the two ends. The CDR3 runs 13 residues. CDR1 and CDR2 from the germline V gene are LGHDT and YNNKEL (reference sequence). CDR3 residues: CASSQEQNEKLFF. CDR3 sequence (DNA): TGTGCCAGCAGCCAAGAACAGAATGAAAAACTGTTTTTT.

V gene TRBV30 combines with J gene TRBJ1-1, with TRBD1 as a possible D gene (6 bases). The V gene lost 1 base and the J gene lost 4 bases, with 13 bases spanning the gap. The germline CDR1 and CDR2 sequences are GTSNPN and SVGIG (reference sequence). The CDR3 extends over 14 amino acids. In DNA form, the CDR3 reads TGTGCCTGGAGTGGCGGGGGCCGGGGCACTGAAGCTTTCTTT. Translation gives CAWSGGGRGTEAFF.

The chain links TRBV30 to TRBJ1-5, with D perhaps TRBD1 (6 bases). This CDR3 has 15 residues. V shed 0 bases and J shed 4 bases, with 13 bases lying between them. In germline, CDR1 is GTSNPN, CDR2 SVGIG (reference sequence). The CDR3 protein is CAWSVRGTLNQPQHF. CDR3 bases: TGTGCCTGGAGTGTTAGGGGGACACTGAATCAGCCCCAGCATTTT.

This chain joins TRBV2 and TRBJ1-2; 9 bases map to TRBD1. The germline CDR1 and CDR2 sequences are SNHLY and FYNNEI. Trimming at V came to 11 bases and at J to 4 bases, leaving 5 bases not matched to a gene. The CDR3 is made up of 12 amino acids. Here the CDR3 DNA reads TGTGCCCAGGACAGGGGACCCTATGGCTACACCTTC. Protein: CAQDRGPYGYTF.

This clone was seen once. The gene calls are TRBV19 and TRBJ1-5; TRBD1 agrees at 8 bases. CDR3 size: 13 residues. The V segment lost 8 bases and the J segment 7 bases; nucleotides outside the gene matches: 7. Germline V gene sequence: CDR1 LNHDA, CDR2 SQIVND (reference sequence). The DNA for the CDR3 is TGTGCCAGTCACGGACAGGGCATCCAGCCCCAGCATTTT. Amino acid sequence: CASHGQGIQPQHF. Full variable domain (remainder filled in from reference TRBV19 and TRBJ1-5): DGGITQSPKYLFRKEGQNVTLSCEQNLNHDAMYWYRQDPGQGLRLIYYSQIVNDFQKGDIAEGYSVSREKKESFPLTVTSAQKNPTAFYLCASHGQGIQPQHFGDGTRLSIL.

This clone was counted a few times. The chain joins TRBV5-5 to TRBJ1-5; D might be TRBD1 (5 bases). CDR3 length: 15 residues. Germline CDR1 is SGHKS and CDR2 is YYEKEE (reference sequence). V lost 0 bases to trimming and J lost 1 base, with 8 bases between them. The CDR3 here is CASSLAGMSNQPQHF. As DNA, the CDR3 is TGTGCCAGCAGCTTGGCAGGGATGAGCAATCAGCCCCAGCATTTT.

This chain connects TRBV9 to TRBJ1-2; 7 bases fit TRBD1. V trimming: 3 bases; J trimming: 2 bases; junction bases outside the gene matches: 4. Per the germline V gene, CDR1 is SGDLS and CDR2 is YYNGEE. The CDR3 covers 14 residues. The CDR3 sequence is CASSARGQNYGYTF. The CDR3 region has the DNA TGTGCCAGCAGCGCTAGGGGGCAGAACTATGGCTACACCTTC.

A note on this clone: This sample includes further DNA sequences coding for the same CDR3. V and J are TRBV5-1 and TRBJ2-2; a weak D match, TRBD1 (6 bases). Germline-derived CDR1 and CDR2 are SGHRS and YFSETQ. Deletions cut 6 bases from V and 0 bases from J, with 9 bases between. The CDR3 has 14 amino acids. The CDR3: CASTGQSNTGELFF. The CDR3 DNA reads as TGCGCCAGCACCGGACAGTCGAACACCGGGGAGCTGTTTTTT. The complete variable domain, with remaining parts taken from reference TRBV5-1 and TRBJ2-2, reads KAGVTQTPRYLIKTRGQQVTLSCSPISGHRSVSWYQQTPGQGLQFLFEYFSETQRNKGNFPGRFSGRQFSNSRSEMNVSTLELGDSALYLCASTGQSNTGELFFGEGSRLTVL.

The genes are TRBV15 and TRBJ1-2; 7 nucleotides match TRBD1. The CDR3 covers 16 residues. V lost 2 bases, J lost 4 bases, and 10 bases stayed unmatched. CDR1 and CDR2 (germline): LNHNV, YYDKDF (reference sequence). CDR3 sequence reads: CATSRPATGSSYGYTF. CDR3 sequence (DNA): TGTGCCACCAGCAGACCTGCGACAGGGTCTAGCTATGGCTACACCTTC.

This rearrangement joins TRBV5-1 to TRBJ2-3, with TRBD1 identical over 12 bases. The CDR3 has 15 amino acids. V was pared by 4 bases and J by 6 bases, with 6 bases of the junction left unmatched. Germline assignment: CDR1 SGHRS and CDR2 YFSETQ. CDR3 protein: CASSAGQGAIDTQYF. DNA for the CDR3: TGCGCCAGCAGCGCGGGACAGGGGGCGATCGATACGCAGTATTTT.

V is TRBV27 and J is TRBJ1-5; D not certain. Germline V gene data show CDR1 as MNHEY and CDR2 as SMNVEV (reference sequence). V lost 0 bases, J lost 6 bases, and 15 bases lay in between. This CDR3 is built from 16 residues. Written as DNA, the CDR3 is TGTGCCAGCAGTTTATCAACAGATAAATCGAGTCAGCCCCAGCATTTT. Protein product: CASSLSTDKSSQPQHF.